The 14 T cell receptor beta chains below come from one sample, sequenced in a study of blood T cells in healthy people across ages. A sample-barcoded 5' primer and a J-beta primer mix were used in a second PCR of roughly 7 to 11 cycles. MiXCR, applied by TCRdb to the 5' RACE reads, yields one record per CDR3 protein. The sample carries roughly 700,000 distinct CDR3 sequences, roughly 50% recorded once. Sequenced material: blood. These receptors were collected from a woman between 55 and 75 years old in good health.

This chain uses TRBV29-1 with TRBJ2-1; 8 bases match TRBD2. Germline CDR1 is SQVTM and CDR2 is ANQGSEA. The CDR3 covers 13 residues. After removal of 4 bases from V and 10 bases from J, the junction contained 9 bases not matched to a gene. The CDR3 spells CSVVGGRSYEQFF. DNA of the CDR3: TGCAGCGTTGTTGGCGGGAGGTCTTACGAGCAGTTCTTC.

This clonotype was detected a few times. The chain carries TRBV7-9 and TRBJ1-2, with D uncertain. Germline V gene sequence: CDR1 SEHNR, CDR2 FQNEAQ (reference sequence). V lost 5 bases and J 4 bases, leaving 20 bases between the germline ends. CDR3 length equals 16 residues. The CDR3 region is CASSPTSVVLGYGYTF. The CDR3, as DNA: TGTGCCAGCAGCCCCACGAGTGTTGTTTTAGGCTATGGCTACACCTTC.

V gene TRBV3-1 combines with J gene TRBJ1-2; TRBD1 is a possible D gene (6 bases). Germline values: CDR1 LGHDT, CDR2 YNNKEL (reference sequence). This CDR3 region has 14 residues. Trimming pared 4 bases from V and 8 bases from J, leaving 17 bases between. This CDR3 is CASSPLGGRAGYTF. The CDR3 DNA reads as TGTGCCAGCAGCCCTCTCGGGGGGCGGGCAGGCTACACCTTC.

In its sample, this clonotype was seen once. This chain joins TRBV2 and TRBJ2-1, with D perhaps matching TRBD1 or TRBD2 (5 bases each). The CDR3 is made up of 15 amino acids. In germline, CDR1 is SNHLY, CDR2 FYNNEI. V was trimmed by 6 bases and J by 6 bases, leaving 18 bases between them. This CDR3 reads CASSLGPRKSNEQFF. The CDR3 coding sequence is TGTGCCAGCAGCCTGGGACCGAGGAAAAGCAATGAGCAGTTCTTC.

This clonotype was recorded a few times. The chain is built from TRBV7-2 and TRBJ2-7, with D perhaps matching TRBD1 (6 bases). The CDR3 covers 16 residues. V was pared by 5 bases and J by 3 bases, with 20 bases between. Germline lookup yields CDR1 SGHTA and CDR2 FQGNSA. The chain's CDR3 is CASSPLTGTGHYEQYF. CDR3 DNA: TGTGCCAGCAGCCCACTCACAGGGACGGGGCACTACGAGCAGTACTTC.

This sequence joins TRBV12-3 or TRBV12-4 and TRBJ2-2, with 13 bases aligning to TRBD2. Trimming removed 6 bases from V and 2 bases from J; junction bases left unmatched: 9. This CDR3 is built from 18 residues. Written as DNA, the CDR3 is TGTGCCAGCAGCCGGGTTAAGGGACTAGCGGGAAACACCGGGGAGCTGTTTTTT. It specifies CASSRVKGLAGNTGELFF.

This clonotype was recorded a few times. This rearrangement joins TRBV28 to TRBJ2-2; 15 nucleotides align to TRBD2. The CDR3 is 21 amino acids. V gave up 5 bases and J gave up 3 bases; unmatched junction bases: 16. From germline, CDR1 is MDHEN and CDR2 SYDVKM. The CDR3 DNA follows: TGTGCCAGCAGTATTGGTCTGACTTTTAGGACTAGCGGGAGGGACACCGGGGAGCTGTTTTTT. Protein: CASSIGLTFRTSGRDTGELFF.

V and J are TRBV15 and TRBJ2-3, with 15 bases that match TRBD2. Per the germline V gene, CDR1 is LNHNV and CDR2 is YYDKDF (reference sequence). The CDR3 covers 17 residues. V trimming: 5 bases; J trimming: 6 bases; junction bases outside the gene matches: 9. The CDR3 nucleotides read TGTGCCACCAGCGGCCGTTCCGGGACTAGCGGGAGGGATACGCAGTATTTT. Its translation is CATSGRSGTSGRDTQYF.

The DNA of the CDR3 is TGCGCCAGCAGAAAGCAGGAACAAGAGGATGGAGCTTTCTTT. Its translation is CASRKQEQEDGAFF. The chain couples TRBV5-1 to TRBJ1-1, with unresolved D. In germline, CDR1 is SGHRS, CDR2 YFSETQ. The CDR3 covers 14 residues. The V gene lost 5 bases and the J gene lost 10 bases, with 21 bases spanning the gap.

The sample holds a few counts of this clonotype. The chain employs TRBV15 and TRBJ2-7, with 8 bases fitting TRBD2. Germline CDR1 is LNHNV and CDR2 is YYDKDF (reference sequence). The CDR3 covers 18 residues. With V trimmed by 0 bases and J by 0 bases, 10 bases remained unmatched. CDR3 DNA: TGTGCCACCAGCAGAGAGGTCCCCATGGGACTAGACTCCTACGAGCAGTACTTC. The encoded protein is CATSREVPMGLDSYEQYF.

This chain connects TRBV11-2 to TRBJ2-3; the D gene is possibly TRBD1 (5 bases). Germline loops: CDR1 SGHAT, CDR2 FQNNGV. Trimming shortened V by 5 bases and J by 2 bases, and 14 bases separated the two germline ends. The CDR3 is 15 amino acids. In nucleotides, the CDR3 is TGTGCCAGCAGCAGGACACCGAAGACCACAGATACGCAGTATTTT. This encodes CASSRTPKTTDTQYF. The full variable domain, in which reference TRBV11-2 and TRBJ2-3 provide the parts outside the CDR3, is EAGVAQSPRYKIIEKRQSVAFWCNPISGHATLYWYQQILGQGPKLLIQFQNNGVVDDSQLPKDRFSAERLKGVDSTLKIQPAKLEDSAVYLCASSRTPKTTDTQYFGPGTRLTVL.

This clonotype was counted many times. J is TRBJ2-7 and V is TRBV20-1, with TRBD2 matching 10 bases. The CDR3 length is 17 residues. CDR1 DFQATT and CDR2 SNEGSKA come from the germline V gene (reference sequence). Germline trimming cut 1 base from V and 2 bases from J; bases unmatched to any gene: 11. CDR3 sequence: CSARAPTSSGRAYEQYF. CDR3 DNA: TGCAGTGCTAGAGCCCCCACCTCTAGCGGGAGAGCCTACGAGCAGTACTTC.

This clonotype was counted many times. The chain employs TRBV18 and TRBJ2-3; D gene uncertain. Trimming pared 1 base from V and 0 bases from J, leaving 2 bases between. CDR1 and CDR2 (germline): KGHSH, LQKENI. The CDR3 length is 13 residues. The CDR3 DNA is TGTGCCAGCTCACCACTTAGCACAGATACGCAGTATTTT. Residues: CASSPLSTDTQYF.

V gene TRBV20-1 combines with J gene TRBJ2-3; possible D gene TRBD1, 6 bases. The ends were cut back, 3 bases at V and 1 base at J, with 14 bases in the middle. The germline CDR1 and CDR2 sequences are DFQATT and SNEGSKA (reference sequence). This CDR3 is built from 15 residues. This CDR3 reads CSASSGAEGTDTQYF. The CDR3 region has the DNA TGCAGTGCTAGCTCAGGGGCCGAGGGCACAGATACGCAGTATTTT.